The clone carrying this T cell receptor (beta chain) was counted at least ten times. Its antigen is currently unknown. With molecular barcodes, quantitative 5'-RACE was used to make the TCR beta libraries. Via MiXCR, TCRdb re-called the 5' RACE reads, giving one row per CDR3 protein. This table has about 540,000 distinct CDR3 sequences, approximately 12% appearing once. The sample belongs to a study of CD8 T cells in ankylosing spondylitis. Germline loops: CDR1 SGHKS, CDR2 YYEKEE (reference sequence). V was clipped by 0 bases and J by 4 bases; unmatched bases: 5. This CDR3 has 16 residues. Study-wide findings and caveats: Seemingly characteristic of ankylosing spondylitis blood was a TCR beta motif consisting of about 8 highly homologous variants. From matched ankylosing spondylitis synovial fluid, disease-linked clones were reportedly recovered at significantly enriched levels.

The rearrangement joins TRBV5-5 to TRBJ2-2; 8 bases map to TRBD1. The clonotype originates from a male donor with ankylosing spondylitis. What was sequenced was blood, either unsorted or a sorted T cell fraction (not recorded which). In nucleotides, the CDR3 is TGTGCCAGCAGCTTGGCAGGGGGCGATGTCACCGGGGAGCTGTTTTTT. Translating it yields CASSLAGGDVTGELFF. Drawing the rest from reference TRBV5-5 and TRBJ2-2, the complete variable domain is DAGVTQSPTHLIKTRGQQVTLRCSPISGHKSVSWYQQVLGQGPQFIFQYYEKEERGRGNFPDRFSARQFPNYSSELNVNALLLGDSALYLCASSLAGGDVTGELFFGEGSRLTVL.